Sequencing of this T cell receptor (beta chain) was carried out in a study of T cells in Graves' hyperthyroidism and ophthalmopathy. Findings and limits, study-wide: A model of 13 V-J pairs discriminated ophthalmopathy from stable hyperthyroidism. Most thyroid clonotypes with frequency above 0.001 were detected in blood.

Uncontrolled infection, other autoimmune disease, pregnancy or lactation disqualified patients from enrolment. Comment on this clonotype: Its specificity is unknown.

TCR beta CDR3 regions were amplified from RNA transcripts. First-round RT-PCR with HTBI primers amplified the TCR CDR3 region. TCRdb redid the calling of the multiplex PCR reads with MiXCR, one entry per CDR3 protein. The sample has about 570,000 distinct CDR3 sequences, about 43% seen once. V lost 6 bases and J lost 7; bases outside the gene matches: 4. CDR3 length: 12 residues. What was sequenced was peripheral blood or thyroid tissue (not recorded which). This receptor was identified in an adult woman with Graves' disease, either hyperthyroidism or ophthalmopathy (not recorded which). The chain links TRBV12-3 or TRBV12-4 to TRBJ1-2; 8 bases fit TRBD1. The CDR3 region has the DNA TGTGCCAGCAGCTGGACAGGGCGTGGCTACACCTTC. Its protein is CASSWTGRGYTF.